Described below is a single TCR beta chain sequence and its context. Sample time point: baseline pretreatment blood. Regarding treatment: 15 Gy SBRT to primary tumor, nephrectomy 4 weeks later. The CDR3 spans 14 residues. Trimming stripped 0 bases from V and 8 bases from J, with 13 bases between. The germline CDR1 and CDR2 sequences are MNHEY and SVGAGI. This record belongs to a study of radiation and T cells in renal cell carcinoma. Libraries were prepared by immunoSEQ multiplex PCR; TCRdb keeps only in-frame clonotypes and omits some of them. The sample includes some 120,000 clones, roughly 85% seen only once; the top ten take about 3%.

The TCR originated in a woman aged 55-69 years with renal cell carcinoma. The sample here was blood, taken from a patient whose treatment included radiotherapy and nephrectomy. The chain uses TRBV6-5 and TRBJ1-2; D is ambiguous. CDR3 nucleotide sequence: TGTGCCAGCAGTTACTCTGCGTTCCGGGAAGGCTACACCTTC. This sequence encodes CASSYSAFREGYTF.